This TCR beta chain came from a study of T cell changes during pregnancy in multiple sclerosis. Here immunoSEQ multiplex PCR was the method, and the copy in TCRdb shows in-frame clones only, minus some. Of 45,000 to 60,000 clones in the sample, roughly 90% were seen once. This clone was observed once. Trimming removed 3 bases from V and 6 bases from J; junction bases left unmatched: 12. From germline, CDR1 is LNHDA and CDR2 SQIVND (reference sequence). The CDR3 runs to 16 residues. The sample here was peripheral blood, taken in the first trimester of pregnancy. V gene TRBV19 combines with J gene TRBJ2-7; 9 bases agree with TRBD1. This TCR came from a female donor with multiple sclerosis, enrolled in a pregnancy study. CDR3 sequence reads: CASSMGTTGGKSEQYF. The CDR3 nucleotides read TGTGCCAGTAGTATGGGAACTACAGGGGGCAAAAGCGAGCAGTACTTC.